Given below is one T cell receptor (beta chain) in context. What it recognizes is unknown. The V gene lost 5 bases and the J gene lost 6 bases, with 19 bases spanning the gap. This CDR3 is built from 15 residues. Per the germline V gene, CDR1 is MNHEY and CDR2 is SMNVEV (reference sequence). Using immunoSEQ multiplex PCR, the repertoire was profiled, and TCRdb retains in-frame clones only, with some absent. Of about 36,000 clones listed, about 94% are singletons. The data were taken from a study of T cells in tuberculosis. Study-level findings and limits: Active tuberculosis alpha repertoires lay closer to GMM-specific TCRs than controls'. Active tuberculosis patients had shorter CDR3-alpha; the beta difference was nonsignificant.

Sample: PBMCs. The chain carries TRBV27 and TRBJ1-2; D not certain. This sequence was found in a donor between 5 and 29 years old with latent tuberculosis or without tuberculosis infection. The CDR3 region is CASSLTHPGINGYTF. CDR3 bases: TGTGCCAGCAGTCTCACCCACCCGGGTATCAATGGCTACACCTTC.